This entry lists 24 T cell receptor beta chains sequenced from one sample in a study of regulatory T cells in long-lasting Graves disease. Researchers made TCR beta libraries by using iRepertoire HTBI primers and running Arm-PCR on CDR3 regions. TCRdb recomputed calls from the multiplex PCR reads with MiXCR, one row per CDR3 protein. The repertoire has hundreds of thousands of distinct CDR3 sequences, more than 15% of them found once; the top ten carry around 12%. Time point meaning: newly diagnosed GD, antithyroid drugs for less than 3 months. Extracted PBMC RNA gave rise to the TCR library. Separately, the same data were catalogued under a study of T cells in Graves' hyperthyroidism and ophthalmopathy.

Specimen: peripheral blood mononuclear cells (PBMCs), collected at new diagnosis, from a patient treated with antithyroid drugs. All receptors come from a man between 18 and 29 years old with Graves disease.

This chain connects TRBV30 to TRBJ2-7; 12 nucleotides line up with TRBD1. Germline trimming cut 2 bases from V and 1 base from J; bases unmatched to any gene: 15. CDR1 and CDR2 (germline): GTSNPN, SVGIG (reference sequence). The length of the CDR3 is 19 residues. CDR3 amino acids: CAWSRGDRGPGLASYEQYF. CDR3 DNA: TGTGCCTGGAGTAGGGGGGACAGGGGGCCGGGACTAGCGTCCTACGAGCAGTACTTC.

This clonotype came up many times. The chain couples TRBV5-1 to TRBJ2-7, with 8 bases matching TRBD1. The J segment lost 0 bases and the V segment lost 4 bases, leaving 9 bases of the junction unmatched. From germline, CDR1 is SGHRS and CDR2 YFSETQ. This CDR3 is built from 16 residues. CDR3 coding DNA: TGCGCCAGCAGCCTAGAGGGACAGGATAGCTCCTACGAGCAGTACTTC. Translating it yields CASSLEGQDSSYEQYF.

V usage is TRBV2 and J usage is TRBJ2-2; possibly TRBD2 for D (6 bases). Germline V CDR1 and CDR2: SNHLY, FYNNEI. This CDR3 spans 14 amino acids. With 8 bases removed from V and 5 bases from J, the gap between germline ends came to 15 bases. CDR3 bases: TGTGCCAGCTCGGGACTCCCGGCGACCGGGGAGCTGTTTTTT. Encoded protein: CASSGLPATGELFF.

The rearrangement links TRBV9 to TRBJ2-1; 12 nucleotides match TRBD2. V trimming: 3 bases; J trimming: 0 bases; junction bases outside the gene matches: 4. The CDR3 runs to 17 residues. The germline gives CDR1 SGDLS, CDR2 YYNGEE. Here the CDR3 reads CASSEATSGSSYNEQFF. The DNA of the CDR3 is TGTGCCAGCAGCGAGGCGACTAGCGGGAGCTCCTACAATGAGCAGTTCTTC.

This clonotype was detected ten times or more. The chain is built from TRBV30 and TRBJ2-1; 9 bases are a match to TRBD2. CDR1 is GTSNPN, CDR2 SVGIG, per germline (reference sequence). The V and J ends lost 1 base and 4 bases, in that order; junction bases with no gene match: 5. This CDR3 spans 15 amino acids. The CDR3 DNA reads as TGTGCCTGGAGTGATCTGGCGGGAGGGTACAATGAGCAGTTCTTC. Translated, it gives CAWSDLAGGYNEQFF.

The chain combines TRBV5-1 with TRBJ2-1, with TRBD2 identical over 12 bases. The V and J ends lost 4 bases and 4 bases, in that order; junction bases with no gene match: 6. The CDR3 is made up of 16 amino acids. In germline, CDR1 is SGHRS, CDR2 YFSETQ. The CDR3 sequence is CASSIGLAGPYNEQFF. In DNA, the CDR3 is TGCGCCAGCAGCATTGGACTAGCGGGACCTTACAATGAGCAGTTCTTC.

This clonotype has more than one count but fewer than ten. This chain links TRBV5-1 with TRBJ2-5, with D hard to call. Germline CDR1 and CDR2: SGHRS and YFSETQ. The CDR3 runs 14 residues. V lost 0 bases, J lost 2 bases, and 8 bases lay in between. As DNA, the CDR3 is TGCGCCAGCAGCTTGGGCAACTCTCAAGAGACCCAGTACTTC. It encodes CASSLGNSQETQYF. Full variable domain (rest looked up from reference TRBV5-1 and TRBJ2-5): KAGVTQTPRYLIKTRGQQVTLSCSPISGHRSVSWYQQTPGQGLQFLFEYFSETQRNKGNFPGRFSGRQFSNSRSEMNVSTLELGDSALYLCASSLGNSQETQYFGPGTRLLVL.

The sample holds many counts of this clonotype. The chain combines TRBV28 with TRBJ1-1; D is unresolved. The CDR3 has 13 residues. CDR1 and CDR2 (germline): MDHEN, SYDVKM. Trimming removed 6 bases at V and 0 bases at J, with 8 bases between. The CDR3 coding sequence is TGTGCCAGCAGCCCACCGATGAACACTGAAGCTTTCTTT. Translating it yields CASSPPMNTEAFF.

This clonotype appeared a few times. The V and J genes are TRBV10-2 and TRBJ2-3; 10 nucleotides match TRBD2. Germline CDR1 WSHSY, CDR2 SAAADI. The CDR3 sequence is 19 residues long. V lost 0 bases, J lost 1 base, and 10 bases stayed unmatched. CDR3 region: CASSESLAGSFIGTDTQYF. In nucleotides, the CDR3 is TGCGCCAGCAGTGAGTCACTAGCGGGATCTTTCATCGGCACAGATACGCAGTATTTT.

This clonotype was picked up many times. This sequence joins TRBV6-2 or TRBV6-3 and TRBJ2-1; D is ambiguous. Germline lookup yields CDR1 MNHEY and CDR2 SVGEGT. This CDR3 is built from 15 residues. V lost 5 bases and J lost 8, with 19 bases in between. CDR3 sequence reads: CASSRGVGPFDEQFF. The CDR3 region has the DNA TGTGCCAGCAGTCGTGGAGTCGGGCCCTTTGATGAGCAGTTCTTC.

The V call is TRBV28, the J call TRBJ1-2, with a tentative D call TRBD1 (6 bases). Germline V lookup: CDR1 MDHEN, CDR2 SYDVKM. The CDR3 extends over 14 amino acids. Trimming left V 5 bases short and J 2 bases short, with 12 bases between. CDR3 nucleotides: TGTGCCAGCAGTATGAACGACAGGAACTATGGCTACACCTTC. It encodes CASSMNDRNYGYTF.

This clonotype has a count of ten or more. This sequence joins TRBV20-1 and TRBJ2-2, with 11 bases matching TRBD2. Germline V lookup: CDR1 DFQATT, CDR2 SNEGSKA (reference sequence). This CDR3 comprises 15 residues. Unmatched junction bases numbered 9, after V lost 6 bases and J lost 6 bases. The CDR3 sequence: CSAAPSGRFSGELFF. Written as DNA, the CDR3 is TGCAGTGCAGCCCCTAGCGGGAGGTTCTCCGGGGAGCTGTTTTTT.

Many counts were recorded for this clonotype. The rearrangement links TRBV6-1 to TRBJ1-2, with D unclear. Germline V CDR1 and CDR2: MNHNS, SASEGT. V gave up 5 bases and J gave up 3 bases, with 16 bases separating them. The CDR3 is 15 residues long. The CDR3 DNA sequence: TGTGCCAGCAGTCCTTACAGAGGACTGTACTATGGCTACACCTTC. It specifies CASSPYRGLYYGYTF.

In this sample, this clonotype turned up a few times. The rearrangement links TRBV9 to TRBJ2-1, with 8 bases fitting TRBD2. The CDR3 extends over 15 amino acids. V shed 0 bases, J shed 5 bases, and the junction held 4 bases outside the gene matches. Germline V gene data show CDR1 as SGDLS and CDR2 as YYNGEE. The CDR3 here is CASSVAAGANNEQFF. CDR3 bases: TGTGCCAGCAGCGTAGCAGCGGGAGCAAACAATGAGCAGTTCTTC.

The chain links TRBV5-1 to TRBJ2-7; either TRBD1 or TRBD2 may fit D (5 bases each). The CDR3 is 14 amino acids. The V gene lost 4 bases and the J gene lost 6 bases, with 17 bases spanning the gap. Per germline, CDR1 SGHRS and CDR2 YFSETQ. CDR3 sequence reads: CASSPRDPQGEQYF. The CDR3, as DNA: TGCGCCAGCAGCCCCCGGGACCCCCAAGGCGAGCAGTACTTC.

The table lists this clonotype with a few counts. The chain employs TRBV24-1 and TRBJ2-3, with 8 bases fitting TRBD1. V lost 5 bases, J lost 3 bases, and 15 bases stayed unmatched. CDR3 size: 18 residues. Germline V gene lookup returns CDR1 KGHDR and CDR2 SFDVKD. The CDR3 region has the DNA TGTGCCACCAGTGGCTTTGAACAGGGGGACGTACTTACAGATACGCAGTATTTT. Residues: CATSGFEQGDVLTDTQYF.

The V and J genes are TRBV29-1 and TRBJ1-1; D is unclear. V lost 1 base, J lost 0 bases, and 9 bases lay in between. The CDR3 has 14 residues. Germline V CDR1 and CDR2: SQVTM, ANQGSEA. CDR3 sequence reads: CSVEVYAMNTEAFF. DNA of the CDR3: TGCAGCGTTGAAGTCTACGCGATGAACACTGAAGCTTTCTTT. Supplemented by reference TRBV29-1 and TRBJ1-1, the full variable domain reads SAVISQKPSRDICQRGTSLTIQCQVDSQVTMMFWYRQQPGQSLTLIATANQGSEATYESGFVIDKFPISRPNLTFSTLTVSNMSPEDSSIYLCSVEVYAMNTEAFFGQGTRLTVV.

This clonotype occurred many times. In nucleotides, the CDR3 is TGTGCCAGCAGCTTATCTCGGGCTAGCGGGAGGTTGGAGTTCTTC. Translating it yields CASSLSRASGRLEFF. The chain has TRBV7-8 and TRBJ2-1, with TRBD2 matching over 11 bases. After removal of 2 bases from V and 14 bases from J, the junction contained 11 bases not matched to a gene. Germline V CDR1 and CDR2: SGHVS, FQNEAQ. This CDR3 has 15 residues.

This clonotype came up many times. The CDR3 spells CASSLRKGTPLHGGEQFF. The DNA of the CDR3 is TGTGCCAGCAGCCTCCGAAAAGGGACCCCGCTACACGGAGGCGAGCAGTTCTTC. This chain connects TRBV7-2 to TRBJ2-1; D is tentatively TRBD1 or TRBD2 (5 bases each). This CDR3 comprises 18 residues. Between the trimmed V and J ends, which lost 5 bases and 10 bases, there was a span of 30 bases. Germline V CDR1 and CDR2: SGHTA, FQGNSA.

This clonotype was detected ten times or more. This chain joins TRBV28 and TRBJ1-1; possible D gene TRBD1, 5 bases. CDR3 length: 13 residues. V gave up 5 bases and J gave up 5 bases, with 12 bases separating them. From germline, CDR1 is MDHEN and CDR2 SYDVKM. The CDR3 loop reads CASSPPWGTEAFF. DNA for the CDR3: TGTGCCAGCAGTCCCCCTTGGGGGACTGAAGCTTTCTTT.

This clonotype was picked up many times. The chain uses TRBV2 and TRBJ1-2; D is possibly TRBD1 (6 bases). With 0 bases removed from V and 4 bases from J, the gap between germline ends came to 6 bases. The germline gives CDR1 SNHLY, CDR2 FYNNEI. The CDR3 is made up of 13 amino acids. CDR3 region: CASSEAQGYGYTF. DNA of the CDR3: TGTGCCAGCAGTGAAGCACAGGGCTATGGCTACACCTTC. The full variable domain, with the rest looked up from reference TRBV2 and TRBJ1-2, is EPEVTQTPSHQVTQMGQEVILRCVPISNHLYFYWYRQILGQKVEFLVSFYNNEISEKSEIFDDQFSVERPDGSNFTLKIRSTKLEDSAMYFCASSEAQGYGYTFGSGTRLTVV.

This clonotype was detected ten times or more. The J gene is TRBJ2-7, the V gene TRBV2; D is unclear. Germline-derived CDR1 and CDR2 are SNHLY and FYNNEI. The CDR3 sequence is 15 residues long. Trimming left V 4 bases short and J 0 bases short, with 13 bases between. The CDR3, as DNA: TGTGCCAGCAGTGCCTGGACCCAAAGCTCCTACGAGCAGTACTTC. It is translated as CASSAWTQSSYEQYF.

This clonotype was seen repeatedly, ten times or more. The chain uses TRBV6-1 and TRBJ2-3, with 8 bases fitting TRBD2. The CDR3 spans 17 residues. CDR1 and CDR2 from the germline V gene are MNHNS and SASEGT. Germline trimming cut 7 bases from V and 1 base from J; bases unmatched to any gene: 13. CDR3 in DNA: TGTGCCAGCACTACCTCGGCGGGAGGACCTCGCACAGATACGCAGTATTTT. As protein: CASTTSAGGPRTDTQYF.

The chain is built from TRBV12-3 or TRBV12-4 and TRBJ2-3; D not resolved. V lost 1 base and J lost 14, with 16 bases in between. The CDR3 consists of 13 residues. CDR3 amino acids: CASSLGTPPGLYF. DNA for the CDR3: TGTGCCAGCAGTTTAGGGACCCCCCCTGGTCTGTATTTT.